This note documents a single T cell receptor beta chain sequence. Its antigen has not been determined. Within one base of it there is no much larger clone, and no base qualities were kept. This specimen belongs to a study of T cell responses to AZD1222 COVID-19 vaccine (dated by TCRdb to 2020 to 2023). Background on the whole study: AZD1222 recipients whose second dose came at about 4 weeks and those whose second dose came at about 12 weeks were combined into one group, since spike-specific TCR depth and breadth did not differ between the two schedules. Trial participants were enrolled by age into 18-55, 56-69 and 70-plus year subgroups, with roughly 160, 29 and 62 TCR-sequenced participants respectively. A total of 233 trial participants underwent TCR sequencing, of whom approximately 200 had received two doses of AZD1222 and around 25 had received two doses of the MenACWY control vaccine. Points the paper makes about the study in general: Conclusions about previously exposed vaccinees are limited because only a handful of AZD1222 recipients were SARS-CoV-2 seropositive at baseline. Vaccine-associated CD4 TCRs spanned the whole spike protein, with dominant responses in regions 160-218 and 743-854. A significant rise in spike-specific TCR breadth and depth was observed after two AZD1222 doses relative to day 0 and relative to MenACWY recipients. Participants were mostly white British, with more females than males. The authors suggested clonal diversity may have been underestimated. Epitopes outside the regions mutated in the B.1.351 and B.1.1.7 variants were reportedly recognized by nearly half of the unique spike-specific TCRs. Because no samples from the day 14 peak response were available, repertoires could be characterized only after the peak T cell response. In the small 56-69-year group, the increase in depth fell short of significance, most likely because of low power.

The CDR3 regions of human TCRbeta chains were subjected to immunosequencing. The study's own analysis went as follows. Repertoire TCRs were matched against a reference library of SARS-CoV-2-specific TCRs generated with the MIRA antigen-specificity platform. Breadth was defined as the fraction of unique TCRs that were SARS-CoV-2-associated, and depth was defined as the fraction of total T cells that were SARS-CoV-2-associated. Using the MIRA data, every spike-specific TCR was mapped to the spike region that the TCR reacted to and assigned to either a CD4 or a CD8 class. Log10-transformed breadth and depth values were compared by one-way ANOVA with Sidak's multiple comparisons tests. The table comes from immuneACCESS by way of TCRdb, which keeps in-frame sequences with V and J called. Part of the clones is missing from these tables; in studies checked, under half for an unresolved V gene and the rest for unknown reasons. V, J and clone size are taken as reported in that table, and D and trimming were inferred from the DNA itself. The sample table lists 150,000 or so clones, roughly nine tenths of them with a count of one. In total, the top ten clones hold 6.5% to 8.5% of the sample.

Read against the paper, the sample's time point label means: baseline before first vaccination. Vaccinee samples were obtained from the UK trials COV001 and COV002, which included a single-blind randomized controlled phase 2/3 trial of AZD1222 (ChAdOx1 nCoV-19) in healthy adults. For TCRbeta chain sequencing, PBMC samples from trial participants were taken at day 0 and at day 28 after the second dose. The CDR3, from cysteine to phenylalanine, totals 13 residues. Only CDR3 DNA is held: 39 bases, read in frame from base 1. From V the trimming removes 0 bases and from J it removes 5 bases, while the gene matches leave 2 bases of the junction unaccounted for. CDR1 and CDR2 were assigned from the germline V gene as SGHRS and YFSETQ.

The material was peripheral blood, obtained on day 0 of AZD1222 vaccination. The sequence joins TRBV5-1 to TRBJ2-7; 7 junctional bases match TRBD1. The source of this sequence is an adult in good health. DNA sequence: TGCGCCAGCAGCTTGGGACAGGGCGACGAGCAGTACTTC. Translated, this gives CASSLGQGDEQYF. The reference TRBV5-1 and TRBJ2-7 proteins fill in what lies around the CDR3, so the full variable domain reads KAGVTQTPRYLIKTRGQQVTLSCSPISGHRSVSWYQQTPGQGLQFLFEYFSETQRNKGNFPGRFSGRQFSNSRSEMNVSTLELGDSALYLCASSLGQGDEQYFGPGTRLTVT.